This TCR beta chain was recovered during a study of radiotherapy plus CTLA-4 blockade in lung cancer. Remarks on this clone: Its antigen is not identified.

Clones were read by immunoSEQ multiplex PCR, and TCRdb kept only the in-frame ones, dropping some. The data show about 43,000 clones, with less than 75% seen just once and more than 20% held by the top ten. The CDR3 is made up of 13 amino acids. CDR1 and CDR2 (germline): SGHAT, FQNNGV. Trimming shortened V by 0 bases and J by 6 bases, and 6 bases separated the two germline ends. Study results and limitations: Early clonal dynamics of blood T cells, together with interferon-beta, were reported as the best response predictor. In blood, after radiotherapy plus ipilimumab, tumor-derived TCR clones expanded.

The chain links TRBV11-2 to TRBJ1-5, with D unclear. This TCR was recovered from a human donor with non-small cell lung cancer who had a partial response to radiotherapy plus ipilimumab. The sequencing here drew on peripheral blood, taken from a patient treated with radiotherapy plus ipilimumab. This CDR3 reads CASSLDRVQPQHF. The CDR3 DNA reads TGTGCCAGCAGCTTAGATCGGGTTCAGCCCCAGCATTTT. The whole variable domain, remainder taken from reference TRBV11-2 and TRBJ1-5, is EAGVAQSPRYKIIEKRQSVAFWCNPISGHATLYWYQQILGQGPKLLIQFQNNGVVDDSQLPKDRFSAERLKGVDSTLKIQPAKLEDSAVYLCASSLDRVQPQHFGDGTRLSIL.